Each of the 22 T cell receptor beta chains below was sequenced from the same sample in a study of kidney transplant recipient with SARS-CoV-2 infection. TCRdb passed the reads through MiXCR, listing each CDR3 protein once. The sample has fewer than 250,000 distinct CDR3 sequences, 25% to 30% seen once. Sequences were derived from a blood sample, sampled at baseline and between days 110 and 120 from a kidney transplant recipient. The receptors were sampled from a male patient in his thirties who had COVID-19 and was a kidney transplant recipient. Some T cells could come from the graft donor.

This clonotype was picked up many times. The chain joins TRBV28 to TRBJ1-6; the D gene is possibly TRBD1 (6 bases). Deletions cut 1 base from V and 3 bases from J, with 19 bases between. The CDR3 has 19 amino acids. Germline V gene lookup returns CDR1 MDHEN and CDR2 SYDVKM. The CDR3, as DNA: TGTGCCAGCAGTTTATTAGGCAGGGGCCCGCACATCTATAATTCACCCCTCCACTTT. It translates to CASSLLGRGPHIYNSPLHF.

For this clonotype: A read error may be the cause here, since a much bigger clone is one base away. The chain links TRBV21-1 to TRBJ2-3. TRBV21-1 is an annotated pseudogene. The CDR3 is 17 residues long. The CDR3 loop reads CASRDIIATVMQGTQYF. CDR3 sequence (DNA): TGTGCCAGCAGAGATATAATAGCTACAGTCATGCAAGGTACGCAGTATTTT.

A note on this clonotype: A clone one base away is much larger, so this may be a read error. The conserved final phenylalanine or tryptophan is absent from the CDR3, which likely points to a read error. The DNA is left out, because the CDR3 cannot be placed on it with certainty; the CDR3 is given as TCRdb lists it. The chain combines TRBV8-2 with TRBJ2-6. TRBV8-2 is labeled a pseudogene. The CDR3 contains 17 residues when both ends are counted. CDR3 in amino acids: CGTITRITQSRANVLTV.

As to this clonotype: A read error may explain this, as a much larger clone is one base away. The chain carries TRBV3-1 and TRBJ1-3, with D uncertain. In germline, CDR1 is LGHDT, CDR2 YNNKEL (reference sequence). The CDR3 extends over 16 amino acids. V was shortened by 4 bases and J by 4 bases, with 17 bases between the two germline ends. CDR3: CASSPPRGHRGNTIYF. CDR3 nucleotide sequence: TGTGCCAGCAGCCCACCTAGAGGGCACCGCGGAAACACCATATATTTT. The full variable domain, its missing parts supplied by reference TRBV3-1 and TRBJ1-3, is DTAVSQTPKYLVTQMGNDKSIKCEQNLGHDTMYWYKQDSKKFLKIMFSYNNKELIINETVPNRFSPKSPDKAHLNLHINSLELGDSAVYFCASSPPRGHRGNTIYFGEGSWLTVV.

This clonotype showed up just a few times. A much larger clone differs from this one at a single base, so this may be a read error. The chain recombines TRBV5-1 with TRBJ1-5; D gene ambiguous. Trimming stripped 4 bases from V and 4 bases from J, with 15 bases between. This CDR3 is built from 15 residues. The V gene's germline CDR1 is SGHRS and CDR2 YFSETQ. Written as DNA, the CDR3 is TGCGCCAGCAGCGCCGGGTCCAGTGATAATCAGCCCCAGCATTTT. Its translation: CASSAGSSDNQPQHF.

The gene calls are TRBV5-1 and TRBJ2-3; 7 bases fit TRBD1. J lost 3 bases, V lost 4 bases, and 11 bases had no gene match. The germline CDR1 and CDR2 sequences are SGHRS and YFSETQ. The CDR3 is 16 residues long. The CDR3 region has the DNA TGCGCCAGCAGCATACTACAGGGGATGGTTACAGATACGCAGTATTTT. Translation gives CASSILQGMVTDTQYF.

The table lists this clonotype with many counts. This chain connects TRBV21-1 to TRBJ2-3; the table assigns TRBD2, which was not confirmed against the DNA. TRBV21-1 is a known pseudogene. This CDR3 has 17 amino acids. The CDR3 loop reads CASSPSVATVMQDTQYF. For the CDR3, the DNA is TGTGCCAGCAGTCCTAGTGTAGCTACAGTCATGCAAGATACGCAGTATTTT.

In the case of this clonotype: This may come from a read error, since a much larger clone is one base off. For the CDR3, the DNA is TGTGCCAGCAGTTACCGCGGGGGAGAAGCGAATGAGCAGCTCTTC. It specifies CASSYRGGEANEQLF. This rearrangement joins TRBV6-2 or TRBV6-3 to TRBJ2-4, with TRBD2 identical over 7 bases. Germline values: CDR1 MNHEY, CDR2 SVGEGT. The length of the CDR3 is 15 residues.

This clonotype showed up many times. V usage is TRBV7-7 and J usage is TRBJ2-5, with a weak D call TRBD2 (6 bases). Per the germline V gene, CDR1 is SSHAT and CDR2 is FNYEAQ (reference sequence). With 5 bases removed from V and 0 bases from J, the gap between germline ends came to 16 bases. The CDR3 extends over 16 amino acids. The CDR3 DNA sequence: TGTGCCAGCAGCCCCGGGGGACTCCGGTACCAAGAGACCCAGTACTTC. Translating gives CASSPGGLRYQETQYF.

This clonotype was seen repeatedly, ten times or more. For the CDR3, the DNA is TGTGCCAGCAGCTTAAGGCATCTGAGGGCCGGCGAGCAGTACTTC. Translating gives CASSLRHLRAGEQYF. The V and J genes are TRBV7-9 and TRBJ2-7; TRBD2 might be the D (5 bases). Germline CDR1 reads SEHNR; CDR2 reads FQNEAQ (reference sequence). The CDR3 spans 15 residues. The V end lost 2 bases, the J end lost 6 bases, and 17 bases lay between the germline ends.

This clonotype occurred many times. The CDR3 DNA sequence: TGTGCCAGCCTTGACAGGGCCCCCTACGAGCAGTACTTC. This translates into CASLDRAPYEQYF. This sequence joins TRBV6-2 or TRBV6-3 and TRBJ2-7; 7 bases agree with TRBD1. CDR3 length equals 13 residues. Germline V gene sequence: CDR1 MNHEY, CDR2 SVGEGT. Losses at the gene ends were 8 bases for V and 2 bases for J; bases not matched to a gene: 6.

A word on this clonotype: A much larger clone differs from this one at a single base, so this may be a read error. The V gene is TRBV5-4, the J gene TRBJ1-1; D is unresolved. Germline V CDR1 and CDR2: SGHNT, YYREEE (reference sequence). This CDR3 is 14 amino acids long. Trimming pared 1 base from V and 1 base from J, leaving 8 bases between. DNA of the CDR3: TGTGCCAGCAGCTTGATGCAGAGGAACACTGAAGCTTTCTTT. Its translation is CASSLMQRNTEAFF.

This clonotype was observed at least ten times. The chain links TRBV8-2 to TRBJ1-2; the table's D call TRBD1 went unverified against the DNA. TRBV8-2 is flagged as a pseudogene. The CDR3 covers 16 residues. The CDR3, as DNA: TGTGGCAGTGGACAGGGTGATAGCCGAAAGACCTATGGCTACACCTTC. Its protein is CGSGQGDSRKTYGYTF.

This clonotype was picked up many times. The chain joins TRBV4-2 to TRBJ1-3; D gene ambiguous. CDR3 length equals 14 residues. Trimming shortened V by 4 bases and J by 0 bases, and 7 bases separated the two germline ends. Germline V gene data show CDR1 as LGHNA and CDR2 as YNFKEQ. Here the CDR3 DNA reads TGTGCCAGCAGCCTAACGTACTCTGGAAACACCATATATTTT. Its translation is CASSLTYSGNTIYF.

This clonotype was counted many times. The chain employs TRBV7-9 and TRBJ2-7, with 12 bases that match TRBD2. The CDR3 totals 15 residues. Germline V gene lookup returns CDR1 SEHNR and CDR2 FQNEAQ (reference sequence). With 5 bases clipped from V and 3 bases from J, the junction kept 5 bases outside the gene matches. The CDR3 DNA reads TGTGCCAGCAGCCGGACTAGCGGGACGGTCTACGAGCAGTACTTC. Translating it yields CASSRTSGTVYEQYF.

As regards this clonotype: A much larger clone lies a single base off, so this may be a read error. The CDR3: CASSGRIYEQYF. As DNA, the CDR3 is TGTGCCAGCAGCGGAAGGATCTACGAGCAGTACTTC. J is TRBJ2-7 and V is TRBV7-9; D ambiguous. The CDR3 has 12 residues. From germline, CDR1 is SEHNR and CDR2 FQNEAQ (reference sequence). V was clipped by 5 bases and J by 3 bases, with 8 bases between them.

In regard to this clonotype: It may be a read error: a sequence one base away is much more abundant. The CDR3 carries no conserved terminal phenylalanine or tryptophan, so it likely arises from a read error. The V and J genes are TRBV7-8 and TRBJ2-3; D unresolved. Germline CDR1 reads SGHVS; CDR2 reads FQNEAQ. V was pared by 5 bases and J by 0 bases, with 15 bases between. This CDR3 spans 16 amino acids. CDR3 DNA: TGTGCCAGCAGCCTGTCCTTCTCTCCGAGCACAGATACGCAGTATTCT. Translation gives CASSLSFSPSTDTQYS.

This clonotype was counted at least ten times. The chain combines TRBV5-4 with TRBJ1-1; D unclear. Germline V gene lookup returns CDR1 SGHNT and CDR2 YYREEE (reference sequence). V gave up 4 bases and J gave up 0 bases, with 10 bases separating them. The CDR3 loop spans 14 amino acids. CDR3 loop: CASSTPALNTEAFF. The CDR3 coding sequence is TGTGCCAGCAGCACCCCCGCGTTGAACACTGAAGCTTTCTTT.

This clonotype was seen at least ten times. The gene calls are TRBV7-6 and TRBJ1-5; the D gene is possibly TRBD1 (6 bases). This CDR3 region has 14 residues. V lost 4 bases and J 3 bases, leaving 10 bases between the germline ends. Germline loops: CDR1 SGHVS, CDR2 FNYEAQ. DNA of the CDR3: TGTGCCAGCAGCTCCGGGACATTCAATCAGCCCCAGCATTTT. Its protein product is CASSSGTFNQPQHF. The full variable domain, in which reference TRBV7-6 and TRBJ1-5 provide the parts outside the CDR3, is GAGVSQSPRYKVTKRGQDVALRCDPISGHVSLYWYRQALGQGPEFLTYFNYEAQQDKSGLPNDRFSAERPEGSISTLTIQRTEQRDSAMYRCASSSGTFNQPQHFGDGTRLSIL.

At least ten counts were recorded for this clonotype. V and J are TRBV28 and TRBJ2-3; D unclear. Trimming cost V 1 base and J 4 bases, with 12 bases left between them. The CDR3 is 15 amino acids. Germline V lookup: CDR1 MDHEN, CDR2 SYDVKM. The CDR3 bases are TGTGCCAGCAGTTTATCGTGGAATGTCGCAGATACGCAGTATTTT. Protein: CASSLSWNVADTQYF.

This rearrangement joins TRBV6-5 to TRBJ2-3; D may match TRBD1 or TRBD2 (6 bases each). Germline V gene lookup returns CDR1 MNHEY and CDR2 SVGAGI. This CDR3 has 15 residues. V was pared by 0 bases and J by 8 bases, with 15 bases between. CDR3 coding DNA: TGTGCCAGCAGTTACTCGTCAGGGGAGGCAGGTACGCAGTATTTT. Its translation is CASSYSSGEAGTQYF.

Concerning this clonotype itself: A much larger clone lies a single base off, so this may be a read error. V and J are TRBV7-6 and TRBJ1-3; D uncertain. This CDR3 comprises 14 residues. Germline values: CDR1 SGHVS, CDR2 FNYEAQ. The CDR3 nucleotides read TGTGCCAGCAGCACCAGTATCTCTGGAAACGCCATATATTTT. Protein: CASSTSISGNAIYF.